Below, 29 T cell receptor beta chains from the same sample are listed, as sequenced in a study of blood T cell repertoires in COVID-19. Assay: immunoSEQ multiplex PCR; the TCRdb copy retains only in-frame clones and omits some. The repertoire includes some 150,000 clones, around 85% of them detected once, and 2.5% to 3% sits in the top ten. Material for sequencing was peripheral blood. Every receptor here comes from a woman in her thirties or forties with active or convalescent COVID-19.

The chain links TRBV19 to TRBJ2-2; 7 bases line up with TRBD1. J was trimmed by 4 bases and V by 5 bases; bases with no gene match: 7. CDR3 length equals 15 residues. CDR1 LNHDA and CDR2 SQIVND come from the germline V gene (reference sequence). CDR3 loop: CASSPRQGITGELFF. DNA for the CDR3: TGTGCCAGTAGTCCTCGACAGGGCATCACCGGGGAGCTGTTTTTT.

This chain joins TRBV28 and TRBJ2-5; TRBD1 agrees at 8 bases. Germline CDR1 MDHEN, CDR2 SYDVKM. This CDR3 contains 18 residues. V lost 5 bases and J lost 5; bases outside the gene matches: 19. The CDR3 nucleotides are TGTGCCAGCAGTCTCCTTTCCGGGACAGGCACGAGGTGGGAGACCCAGTACTTC. This translates into CASSLLSGTGTRWETQYF.

V is TRBV11-2 and J is TRBJ1-2; D unclear. The CDR3 consists of 13 residues. Trimming shortened V by 5 bases and J by 4 bases, and 11 bases separated the two germline ends. Germline loops: CDR1 SGHAT, CDR2 FQNNGV. In DNA, the CDR3 is TGTGCCAGCAGCCCCAGACACCTCTATGGCTACACCTTC. This translates into CASSPRHLYGYTF.

This clone was recorded a few times. The chain couples TRBV19 to TRBJ1-2; perhaps TRBD1 as D (6 bases). The CDR3 has 13 amino acids. Trimming removed 6 bases from V and 4 bases from J, with 12 bases in between. Germline assignment: CDR1 LNHDA and CDR2 SQIVND (reference sequence). The CDR3 DNA sequence: TGTGCCAGTAGAAGAGGGACAACCTATGGCTACACCTTC. This encodes CASRRGTTYGYTF.

This sequence joins TRBV28 and TRBJ1-1; possible D gene TRBD1, 6 bases. The CDR3 totals 17 residues. CDR1 is MDHEN and CDR2 is SYDVKM in the germline V gene. V was shortened by 2 bases and J by 1 base, with 17 bases between the two germline ends. In DNA form, the CDR3 reads TGTGCCAGCAGTTTACACGGGGGGGCCTCCGAGAACACTGAAGCTTTCTTT. It translates to CASSLHGGASENTEAFF.

The V call is TRBV29-1, the J call TRBJ1-3; D ambiguous. The CDR3 covers 13 residues. Germline V gene sequence: CDR1 SQVTM, CDR2 ANQGSEA. The V end was cut by 4 bases, the J end by 0 bases, with 7 bases between. CDR3 sequence: CSVGRDSGNTIYF. CDR3 DNA sequence: TGCAGCGTTGGCCGGGACTCTGGAAACACCATATATTTT.

The chain recombines TRBV12-3 or TRBV12-4 with TRBJ1-2; 9 bases fit TRBD1. The V and J ends lost 7 bases and 6 bases, in that order; junction bases with no gene match: 6. The CDR3 is made up of 13 amino acids. This chain's CDR3 is CASNQDRGNGYTF. CDR3 nucleotides: TGTGCCAGCAACCAAGACAGGGGGAATGGCTACACCTTC.

The V and J genes are TRBV4-1 and TRBJ2-5; 12 nucleotides align to TRBD2. V was clipped by 0 bases and J by 4 bases; unmatched bases: 9. CDR1 MGHRA and CDR2 YSYEKL come from the germline V gene. There are 18 residues in the CDR3. The CDR3 region is CASSQDKLAGGVRETQYF. The CDR3, as DNA: TGCGCCAGCAGCCAAGATAAACTAGCGGGGGGCGTGAGAGAGACCCAGTACTTC.

V and J are TRBV12-3 or TRBV12-4 and TRBJ2-7; D might be TRBD2 (6 bases). V dropped 4 bases and J dropped 2 bases, with 9 bases sitting between them. The length of the CDR3 is 13 residues. CDR3: CASSWGEAYEQYF. The CDR3 DNA reads TGTGCCAGCAGTTGGGGGGAAGCCTACGAGCAGTACTTC.

This chain connects TRBV19 to TRBJ1-2; weak D call: TRBD1 (5 bases). V shed 5 bases and J shed 0 bases, with 13 bases lying between them. This CDR3 has 15 amino acids. CDR1 and CDR2 from the germline V gene are LNHDA and SQIVND (reference sequence). In DNA, the CDR3 is TGTGCCAGTAGTCAAAGGGGCAGCGCTAACTATGGCTACACCTTC. This codes for CASSQRGSANYGYTF.

The chain has TRBV3-1 (or the pseudogene TRBV3-2) and TRBJ1-3; the match to TRBD1 covers 10 bases. This CDR3 comprises 18 residues. Trimming at V came to 4 bases and at J to 0 bases, leaving 9 bases not matched to a gene. Per germline, CDR1 LGHDT and CDR2 YNNKEL (reference sequence). CDR3 in amino acids: CASSRVGTGVVSGNTIYF. The CDR3 nucleotides are TGTGCCAGCAGCCGAGTAGGGACAGGGGTCGTCTCTGGAAACACCATATATTTT.

The CDR3, as DNA: TGTGCCAGCTCTTCGCAGGGGGTTAACACCGGGGAGCTGTTTTTT. Translated: CASSSQGVNTGELFF. J is TRBJ2-2 and V is TRBV18; 7 nucleotides align to TRBD1. Germline trimming cut 6 bases from V and 2 bases from J; bases unmatched to any gene: 6. CDR1 is KGHSH and CDR2 is LQKENI in the germline V gene. The CDR3 extends over 15 amino acids.

CDR3 nucleotide sequence: TGTGCCAGCAGCGGACTTTATACGCAGTATTTT. Protein sequence: CASSGLYTQYF. The V call is TRBV2, the J call TRBJ2-3; TRBD2 is a possible D gene (5 bases). This CDR3 is 11 amino acids long. V lost 6 bases and J lost 7, with 8 bases in between. From germline, CDR1 is SNHLY and CDR2 FYNNEI.

The rearrangement links TRBV7-2 to TRBJ1-5; D call uncertain. V lost 0 bases and J 4 bases, leaving 13 bases between the germline ends. Looked up from germline, CDR1 is SGHTA and CDR2 is FQGNSA. There are 16 residues in the CDR3. This CDR3 reads CASSLAGTNTNQPQHF. DNA of the CDR3: TGTGCCAGCAGCTTAGCGGGCACAAATACGAATCAGCCCCAGCATTTT.

In this sample, this clone turned up a few times. This sequence joins TRBV6-5 and TRBJ2-5; 9 nucleotides match TRBD1. Germline V gives CDR1 MNHEY, CDR2 SVGAGI. Trimming removed 7 bases from V and 3 bases from J; junction bases left unmatched: 9. This CDR3 region has 15 residues. CDR3 sequence (DNA): TGTGCCAGCAAGTCTAACACAGGGGGCGAAGAGACCCAGTACTTC. Residues: CASKSNTGGEETQYF.

The gene calls are TRBV6-5 and TRBJ2-3, with TRBD2 matching 8 bases. V was pared by 2 bases and J by 6 bases, with 7 bases of the junction left unmatched. CDR1 and CDR2 (germline): MNHEY, SVGAGI. This CDR3 has 15 residues. The CDR3 reads CASSYEGLGPDTQYF. The CDR3 DNA reads TGTGCCAGCAGTTACGAGGGACTAGGTCCTGATACGCAGTATTTT.

This clone was seen a single time. The rearrangement links TRBV2 to TRBJ1-1, with 10 bases fitting TRBD1. Germline CDR1 and CDR2: SNHLY and FYNNEI. The length of the CDR3 is 15 residues. Trimming at V came to 3 bases and at J to 5 bases, leaving 6 bases not matched to a gene. This CDR3 reads CASSDGTGVHTEAFF. The CDR3 DNA sequence: TGTGCCAGCAGTGACGGGACAGGGGTACATACTGAAGCTTTCTTT.

The J gene is TRBJ1-4, the V gene TRBV7-9; 7 bases line up with TRBD1. V lost 1 base to trimming and J lost 5 bases; unmatched junction nucleotides: 4. The CDR3 is 15 amino acids. CDR1 and CDR2 (germline): SEHNR, FQNEAQ (reference sequence). CDR3 in DNA: TGTGCCAGCAGCTTAGGAGACAGGGAAAATGAAAAACTGTTTTTT. It yields the protein CASSLGDRENEKLFF.

The CDR3 nucleotides are TGTGCCAGCACCAAGCCCGGGACTAGTGGGGCCGAGCAGTACTTC. Its translation: CASTKPGTSGAEQYF. V usage is TRBV28 and J usage is TRBJ2-7; 8 bases match TRBD2. With V trimmed by 7 bases and J by 6 bases, 14 bases remained unmatched. Germline V gene data show CDR1 as MDHEN and CDR2 as SYDVKM. The CDR3 consists of 15 residues.

The CDR3 DNA sequence: TGTGCCAGCAGCCAAGCGAACTGGGATACGCAGTATTTT. As protein: CASSQANWDTQYF. V usage is TRBV4-2 and J usage is TRBJ2-3; D not resolved. V dropped 1 base and J dropped 6 bases, with 8 bases sitting between them. The length of the CDR3 is 13 residues. The germline CDR1 and CDR2 sequences are LGHNA and YNFKEQ.

The V call is TRBV27, the J call TRBJ2-7; possible D gene TRBD1, 6 bases. V was clipped by 7 bases and J by 3 bases, with 13 bases between them. The CDR3 covers 13 residues. CDR1 MNHEY and CDR2 SMNVEV come from the germline V gene (reference sequence). The CDR3 coding sequence is TGTGCCAGCACCTCGGGCAGGGGCTACGAGCAGTACTTC. Protein sequence: CASTSGRGYEQYF.

The V call is TRBV9, the J call TRBJ2-5, with 7 bases fitting TRBD1. The length of the CDR3 is 13 residues. Looked up from germline, CDR1 is SGDLS and CDR2 is YYNGEE. V was pared by 3 bases and J by 1 base, with 0 bases of the junction left unmatched. CDR3: CASSAGGQETQYF. The CDR3, as DNA: TGTGCCAGCAGCGCAGGGGGCCAAGAGACCCAGTACTTC.

This clone was detected only a few times. CDR3 coding DNA: TGTGCCAGCAGCTTGGTCTCCTATGGCTACACCTTC. Translating gives CASSLVSYGYTF. The chain carries TRBV5-8 and TRBJ1-2; D call uncertain. The CDR3 runs 12 residues. The V end was cut by 0 bases, the J end by 4 bases, with 4 bases between. CDR1 is SGHTS, CDR2 YDEGEE, per germline.

The CDR3 loop reads CASSLGQGRIPGELFF. The DNA for the CDR3 is TGTGCCAGCTCCCTCGGACAGGGTCGGATTCCCGGGGAGCTGTTTTTT. The chain couples TRBV18 to TRBJ2-2; 8 bases fit TRBD1. There are 16 residues in the CDR3. With V trimmed by 6 bases and J by 6 bases, 12 bases remained unmatched. In germline, CDR1 is KGHSH, CDR2 LQKENI. Drawing the rest from reference TRBV18 and TRBJ2-2, the complete variable domain is NAGVMQNPRHLVRRRGQEARLRCSPMKGHSHVYWYRQLPEEGLKFMVYLQKENIIDESGMPKERFSAEFPKEGPSILRIQQVVRGDSAAYFCASSLGQGRIPGELFFGEGSRLTVL.

The chain couples TRBV6-1 to TRBJ1-5, with a tentative D call TRBD1 (6 bases). V was clipped by 3 bases and J by 4 bases, with 19 bases between them. Germline V gene lookup returns CDR1 MNHNS and CDR2 SASEGT. This CDR3 has 17 residues. This CDR3 reads CASSDERTATLNQPQHF. As DNA, the CDR3 is TGTGCCAGCAGTGATGAGAGGACAGCTACCTTAAATCAGCCCCAGCATTTT.

V usage is TRBV15 and J usage is TRBJ2-5, with 8 bases aligning to TRBD2. Losses at the gene ends were 8 bases for V and 0 bases for J; bases not matched to a gene: 8. The CDR3 contains 15 residues. CDR1 is LNHNV and CDR2 is YYDKDF in the germline V gene (reference sequence). DNA for the CDR3: TGTGCCACCTCGACGTTAGCGGGAAACCAAGAGACCCAGTACTTC. It yields the protein CATSTLAGNQETQYF. Full variable domain (rest looked up from reference TRBV15 and TRBJ2-5): DAMVIQNPRYQVTQFGKPVTLSCSQTLNHNVMYWYQQKSSQAPKLLFHYYDKDFNNEADTPDNFQSRRPNTSFCFLDIRSPGLGDTAMYLCATSTLAGNQETQYFGPGTRLLVL.

The V and J genes are TRBV7-8 and TRBJ1-4; D perhaps matches TRBD1 (5 bases). The V gene's germline CDR1 is SGHVS and CDR2 FQNEAQ. This CDR3 is 14 amino acids long. V dropped 6 bases and J dropped 8 bases, with 16 bases sitting between them. The chain's CDR3 is CASSSPGRQEKLFF. CDR3 in DNA: TGTGCCAGCAGTTCCCCAGGGAGGCAAGAAAAACTGTTTTTT.

This clone was detected a few times. The chain couples TRBV11-2 to TRBJ1-5; D remains ambiguous. The CDR3 spans 13 residues. The V and J ends lost 1 base and 6 bases respectively, with 7 bases between them. The germline gives CDR1 SGHAT, CDR2 FQNNGV. This CDR3 reads CASSLVNGQPQHF. The CDR3 DNA follows: TGTGCCAGCAGCTTAGTAAACGGTCAGCCCCAGCATTTT.

CDR3 sequence (DNA): TGTGCCAGCAGTTACTCTGGGGCAGGGGGCAGTAGCGGCTACACCTTC. Amino acid sequence: CASSYSGAGGSSGYTF. V is TRBV6-2 or TRBV6-3 and J is TRBJ1-2, with 8 positions matching TRBD1. Germline CDR1 MNHEY, CDR2 SVGEGT. CDR3 length: 16 amino acids. After removal of 0 bases from V and 8 bases from J, the junction contained 11 bases not matched to a gene.